This record concerns one TCR beta chain sequence. Its antigen is not known. This CDR3 has 15 amino acids. The V gene end was trimmed by 5 bases and the J gene end by 3 bases; junction bases not matched to a gene: 5. The data originate from a study of T cells in Graves' hyperthyroidism and ophthalmopathy. The overall study: Peripheral blood was drawn at first diagnosis, prior to all treatment. Study-wide points: Blood held most thyroid clonotypes expanded above 0.001 frequency.

Criteria for exclusion of patients were uncontrolled infection, other autoimmune disease, pregnancy or lactation. TCR beta CDR3 region amplification was performed from RNA transcripts. Researchers ran a first-round RT-PCR on the TCR CDR3 using the HTBI primer set. Each CDR3 protein is one row after TCRdb ran MiXCR on the multiplex PCR reads. The sample lists under 800,000 distinct CDR3 sequences; 11% to 15% were seen once. The receptor was isolated from a woman under 30 with Graves' hyperthyroidism. V usage is TRBV12-3 or TRBV12-4 and J usage is TRBJ1-2; 11 bases map to TRBD1. Material for sequencing was blood. The CDR3 DNA reads as TGTGCCAGCAGTCCCGGACAGGGGGCCCACTATGGCTACACCTTC. Translating it yields CASSPGQGAHYGYTF.